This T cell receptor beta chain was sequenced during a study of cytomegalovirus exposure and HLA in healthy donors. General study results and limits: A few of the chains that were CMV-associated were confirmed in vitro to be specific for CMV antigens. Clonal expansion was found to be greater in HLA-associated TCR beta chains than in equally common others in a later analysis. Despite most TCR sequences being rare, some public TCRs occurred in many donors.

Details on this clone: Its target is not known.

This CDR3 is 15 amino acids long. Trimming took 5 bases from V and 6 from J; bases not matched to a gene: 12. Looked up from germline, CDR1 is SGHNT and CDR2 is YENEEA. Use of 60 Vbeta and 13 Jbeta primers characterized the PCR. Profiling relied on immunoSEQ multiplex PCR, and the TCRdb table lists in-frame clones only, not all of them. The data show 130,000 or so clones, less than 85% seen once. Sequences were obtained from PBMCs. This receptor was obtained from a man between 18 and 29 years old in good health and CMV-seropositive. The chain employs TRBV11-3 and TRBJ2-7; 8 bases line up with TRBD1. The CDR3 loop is CASSDHRTGYAEQYF. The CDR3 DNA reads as TGTGCCAGCAGCGACCACCGGACAGGGTACGCCGAGCAGTACTTC.